The 8 T cell receptor beta chains listed next were all sequenced from one sample in a study of blood T cells in healthy people across ages. A J-beta primer mix and a sample-barcoded 5' primer were used in a second PCR of roughly 6 to 12 cycles. TCRdb independently ran MiXCR on the 5' RACE reads; one entry per CDR3 protein. Among some 1.5 million distinct CDR3 sequences, about 30% were seen once, and the ten largest hold approximately 7.7%. The material sequenced was blood. The receptors originated from a woman in her 30s in good health.

The sample holds a few counts of this clonotype. The chain employs TRBV7-3 and TRBJ2-1, with D perhaps assigned TRBD1 or TRBD2 (5 bases each). The germline V and J ends were trimmed by 1 base and 9 bases, with 16 bases remaining between them. CDR1 is SGHTA and CDR2 is FQGTGA in the germline V gene. The length of the CDR3 is 15 residues. CDR3 nucleotide sequence: TGTGCCAGCAGCTTAAATTCTGGGGGTATAGGTGAGCAGTTCTTC. Residues: CASSLNSGGIGEQFF.

V and J are TRBV5-1 and TRBJ2-1, with TRBD2 matching over 11 bases. Trimming at V came to 5 bases and at J to 4 bases, leaving 5 bases not matched to a gene. The germline V gene has CDR1 SGHRS and CDR2 YFSETQ. The CDR3 runs 15 residues. The CDR3, as DNA: TGCGCCAGCAGATATACTAGCGGGGGATACAATGAGCAGTTCTTC. Amino acid sequence: CASRYTSGGYNEQFF.

This clonotype was seen a single time. The rearrangement joins TRBV5-6 to TRBJ1-1; no definite D call. CDR3 length equals 15 residues. V gave up 0 bases and J gave up 1 base, with 10 bases separating them. Germline V CDR1 and CDR2: SGHDT, YYEEEE. CDR3 amino acids: CASSLALDSNTEAFF. The DNA for the CDR3 is TGTGCCAGCAGCTTGGCCTTAGACTCGAACACTGAAGCTTTCTTT.

This clonotype showed up many times. This chain connects TRBV5-1 to TRBJ2-1, with D possibly being TRBD1 (7 bases). V dropped 3 bases and J dropped 2 bases, with 15 bases sitting between them. The CDR3 runs to 16 residues. Germline V gene data show CDR1 as SGHRS and CDR2 as YFSETQ. The CDR3 spells CASSSEGQLTYNEQFF. The CDR3, as DNA: TGCGCCAGCAGCTCGGAGGGACAGCTAACCTACAATGAGCAGTTCTTC.

The sample holds a few counts of this clonotype. This rearrangement joins TRBV5-5 to TRBJ2-7, with D perhaps assigned TRBD1 or TRBD2 (5 bases each). This CDR3 is built from 14 residues. V was cut by 5 bases and J by 5 bases, with 17 bases left in between. Per germline, CDR1 SGHKS and CDR2 YYEKEE (reference sequence). CDR3 coding DNA: TGTGCCAGCAGATTCCGGGACCCTAGGGACGAGCAGTACTTC. This translates into CASRFRDPRDEQYF.

The chain employs TRBV20-1 and TRBJ2-4; D perhaps matches TRBD1 (5 bases). The V and J ends lost 5 bases and 8 bases respectively, with 19 bases between them. Germline assignment: CDR1 DFQATT and CDR2 SNEGSKA (reference sequence). The CDR3 contains 14 residues. This CDR3 is CSAETDRLYDIQYF. CDR3 DNA sequence: TGCAGTGCTGAAACCGACAGACTCTACGACATTCAGTACTTC.

This clonotype was recorded many times. The J gene is TRBJ2-5, the V gene TRBV12-5; 7 nucleotides agree with TRBD1. The CDR3 loop spans 14 amino acids. Trimming at V came to 6 bases and at J to 1 base, leaving 5 bases not matched to a gene. Germline V gene data show CDR1 as LGHNT and CDR2 as FRNRAP. CDR3 in amino acids: CASGDRTTQETQYF. The CDR3 coding sequence is TGTGCTAGTGGGGACAGGACAACCCAAGAGACCCAGTACTTC. Filled out from reference TRBV12-5 and TRBJ2-5, the complete variable domain reads DARVTQTPRHKVTEMGQEVTMRCQPILGHNTVFWYRQTMMQGLELLAYFRNRAPLDDSGMPKDRFSAEMPDATLATLKIQPSEPRDSAVYFCASGDRTTQETQYFGPGTRLLVL.

To note about this clonotype: This is likely a read error, given that the CDR3 carries no conserved phenylalanine or tryptophan at its end. CDR3 amino acids: CASSFTSGRLTDTQYC. The CDR3 bases are TGTGCCAGCAGCTTCACTAGCGGGAGACTCACAGATACGCAGTATTGT. The chain joins TRBV5-4 to TRBJ2-3; 11 nucleotides agree with TRBD2. The CDR3 has 16 residues. The germline gives CDR1 SGHNT, CDR2 YYREEE (reference sequence). V gave up 2 bases and J gave up 2 bases; unmatched junction bases: 4.